The count of the clone carrying this T cell receptor beta chain is one. An end of the junction differs from the germline gene, which may be a read error. The data are from a study of post-analysis software for immune sequencing data. Study summary: Included among the disease courses, which were recorded for the cohort, were relapsing-remitting, secondary progressive and progressive-relapsing multiple sclerosis.

The library was made from cDNA and included unique molecular identifiers. TCRdb reprocessed the PCR reads via MiXCR and lists one record per CDR3 protein. Of approximately 360,000 distinct CDR3 sequences listed, roughly 30% are singletons. The sequenced material came from blood. The receptor was derived from a girl aged 10-17 years with multiple sclerosis.

CDR3 nucleotides: TGTGCCTGCAGCTTAGCGTTTACCACAGATACGCAGTATTTT. Translating it yields CACSLAFTTDTQYF. The chain recombines TRBV7-9 with TRBJ2-3; perhaps TRBD2 as D (5 bases). The CDR3 is made up of 14 amino acids. Germline CDR1 is SEHNR and CDR2 is FQNEAQ (reference sequence).